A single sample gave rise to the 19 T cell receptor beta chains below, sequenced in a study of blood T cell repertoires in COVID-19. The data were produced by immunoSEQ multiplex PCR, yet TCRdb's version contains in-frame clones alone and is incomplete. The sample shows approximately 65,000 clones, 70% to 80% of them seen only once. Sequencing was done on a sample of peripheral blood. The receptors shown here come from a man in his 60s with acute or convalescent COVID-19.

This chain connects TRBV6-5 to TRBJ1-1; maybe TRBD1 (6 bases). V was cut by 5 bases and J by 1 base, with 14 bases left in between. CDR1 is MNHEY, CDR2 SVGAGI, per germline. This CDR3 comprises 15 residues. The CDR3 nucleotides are TGTGCCAGCAGTCTTTACAGGGACCGGAACACTGAAGCTTTCTTT. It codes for CASSLYRDRNTEAFF.

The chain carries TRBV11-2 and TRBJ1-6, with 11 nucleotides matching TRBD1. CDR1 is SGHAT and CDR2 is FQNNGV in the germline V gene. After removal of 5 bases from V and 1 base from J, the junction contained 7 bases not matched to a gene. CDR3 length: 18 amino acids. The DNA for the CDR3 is TGTGCCAGCAGCGTCCGGACAGGGGGCGGGTCCTATAATTCACCCCTCCACTTT. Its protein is CASSVRTGGGSYNSPLHF.

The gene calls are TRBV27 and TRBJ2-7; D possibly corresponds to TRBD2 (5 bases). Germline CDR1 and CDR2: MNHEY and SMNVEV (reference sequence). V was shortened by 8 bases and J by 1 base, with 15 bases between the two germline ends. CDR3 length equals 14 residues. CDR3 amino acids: CASSSAGPSYEQYF. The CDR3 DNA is TGTGCCAGCTCCTCGGCGGGCCCGTCCTACGAGCAGTACTTC.

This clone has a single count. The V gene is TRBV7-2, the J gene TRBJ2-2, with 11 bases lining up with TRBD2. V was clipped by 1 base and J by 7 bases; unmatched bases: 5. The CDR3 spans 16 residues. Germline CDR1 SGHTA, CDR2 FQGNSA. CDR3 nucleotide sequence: TGTGCCAGCAGCTTAGAACTAGCGGGAGTGGGCGGGGAGCTGTTTTTT. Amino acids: CASSLELAGVGGELFF.

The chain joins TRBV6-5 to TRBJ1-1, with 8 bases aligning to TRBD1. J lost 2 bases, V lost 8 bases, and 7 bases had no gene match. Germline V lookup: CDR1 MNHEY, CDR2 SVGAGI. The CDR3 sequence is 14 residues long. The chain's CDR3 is CASRGTGINTEAFF. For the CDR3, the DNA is TGTGCCAGCCGAGGGACAGGCATTAACACTGAAGCTTTCTTT.

This CDR3 reads CASSPLERLGTEAFF. The CDR3 region has the DNA TGTGCCAGTAGTCCTCTGGAGCGTCTCGGCACTGAAGCTTTCTTT. This rearrangement joins TRBV19 to TRBJ1-1; D uncertain. The germline CDR1 and CDR2 sequences are LNHDA and SQIVND (reference sequence). With 5 bases removed from V and 4 bases from J, the gap between germline ends came to 17 bases. The CDR3 totals 15 residues.

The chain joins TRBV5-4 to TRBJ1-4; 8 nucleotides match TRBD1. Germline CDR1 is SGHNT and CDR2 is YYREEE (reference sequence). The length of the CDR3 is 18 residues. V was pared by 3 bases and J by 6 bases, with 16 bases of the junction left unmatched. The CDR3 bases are TGTGCCAGCAGCTCAATCGGACAGGGAGGATTTTTAGATGAAAAACTGTTTTTT. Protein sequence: CASSSIGQGGFLDEKLFF.

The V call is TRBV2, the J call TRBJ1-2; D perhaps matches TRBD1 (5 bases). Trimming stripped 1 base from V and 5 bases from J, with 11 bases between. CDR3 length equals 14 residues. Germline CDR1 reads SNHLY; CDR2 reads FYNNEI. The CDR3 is CASSEEGRVYGYTF. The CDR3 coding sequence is TGTGCCAGCAGTGAAGAGGGCAGGGTATATGGCTACACCTTC.

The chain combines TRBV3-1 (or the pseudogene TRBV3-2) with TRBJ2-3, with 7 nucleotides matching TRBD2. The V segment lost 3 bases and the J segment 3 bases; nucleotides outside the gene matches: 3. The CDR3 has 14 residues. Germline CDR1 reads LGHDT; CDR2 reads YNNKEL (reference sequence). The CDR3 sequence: CASSQGGSTDTQYF. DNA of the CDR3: TGTGCCAGCAGCCAGGGCGGGAGTACAGATACGCAGTATTTT.

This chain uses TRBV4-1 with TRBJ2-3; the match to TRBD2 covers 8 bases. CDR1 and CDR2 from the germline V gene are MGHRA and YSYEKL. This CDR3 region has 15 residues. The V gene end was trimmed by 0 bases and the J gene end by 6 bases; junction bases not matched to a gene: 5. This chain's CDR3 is CASSQDRGGPDTQYF. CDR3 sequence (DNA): TGCGCCAGCAGCCAAGATCGGGGGGGGCCGGATACGCAGTATTTT.

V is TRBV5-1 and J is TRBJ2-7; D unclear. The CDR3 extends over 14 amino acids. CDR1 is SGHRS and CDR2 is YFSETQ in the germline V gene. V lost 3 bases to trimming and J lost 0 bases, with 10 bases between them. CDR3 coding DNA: TGCGCCAGCAGCTCCCGGTCGAGCTCCTACGAGCAGTACTTC. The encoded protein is CASSSRSSSYEQYF.

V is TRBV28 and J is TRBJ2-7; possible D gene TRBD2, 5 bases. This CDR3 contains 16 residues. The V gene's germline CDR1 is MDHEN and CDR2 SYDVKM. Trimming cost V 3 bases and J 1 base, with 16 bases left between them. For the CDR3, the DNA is TGTGCCAGCAGTTTCCGACCGGGCGGGCCTTCCTACGAGCAGTACTTC. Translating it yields CASSFRPGGPSYEQYF. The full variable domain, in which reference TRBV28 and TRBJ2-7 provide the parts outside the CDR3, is DVKVTQSSRYLVKRTGEKVFLECVQDMDHENMFWYRQDPGLGLRLIYFSYDVKMKEKGDIPEGYSVSREKKERFSLILESASTNQTSMYLCASSFRPGGPSYEQYFGPGTRLTVT.

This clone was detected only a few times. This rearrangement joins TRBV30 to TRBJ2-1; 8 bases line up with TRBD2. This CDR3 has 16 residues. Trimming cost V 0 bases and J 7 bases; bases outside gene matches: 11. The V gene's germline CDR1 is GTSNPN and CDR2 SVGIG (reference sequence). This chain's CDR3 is CAWSVPHSGSRNEQFF. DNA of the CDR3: TGTGCCTGGAGTGTACCCCACAGCGGGAGTAGGAATGAGCAGTTCTTC.

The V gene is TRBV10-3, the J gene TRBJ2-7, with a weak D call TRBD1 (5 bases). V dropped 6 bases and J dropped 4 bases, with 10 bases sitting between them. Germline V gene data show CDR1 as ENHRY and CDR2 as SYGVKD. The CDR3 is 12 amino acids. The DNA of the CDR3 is TGTGCCATCAGCCCGTCAGGGTACGAGCAGTACTTC. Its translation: CAISPSGYEQYF.

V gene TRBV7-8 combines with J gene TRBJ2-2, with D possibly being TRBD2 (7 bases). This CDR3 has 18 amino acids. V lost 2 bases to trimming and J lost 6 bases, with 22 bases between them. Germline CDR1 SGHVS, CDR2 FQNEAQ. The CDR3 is CASSLLGGAQNAAGELFF. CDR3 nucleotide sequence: TGTGCCAGCAGCTTATTAGGGGGGGCACAGAATGCCGCCGGGGAGCTGTTTTTT.

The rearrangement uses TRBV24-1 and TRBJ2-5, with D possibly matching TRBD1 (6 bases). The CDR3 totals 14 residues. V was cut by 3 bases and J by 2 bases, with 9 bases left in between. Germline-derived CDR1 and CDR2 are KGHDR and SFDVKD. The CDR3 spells CATSDRTAQETQYF. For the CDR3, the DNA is TGTGCCACCAGTGATCGGACAGCTCAAGAGACCCAGTACTTC.

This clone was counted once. The CDR3, as DNA: TGTGCCAGCAGTTTAGCGGCGGGAGTGGAGACCCAGTACTTC. Its protein product is CASSLAAGVETQYF. The V call is TRBV27, the J call TRBJ2-5, with 7 bases lining up with TRBD2. Germline assignment: CDR1 MNHEY and CDR2 SMNVEV (reference sequence). J lost 5 bases, V lost 2 bases, and 5 bases had no gene match. The CDR3 loop spans 14 amino acids.

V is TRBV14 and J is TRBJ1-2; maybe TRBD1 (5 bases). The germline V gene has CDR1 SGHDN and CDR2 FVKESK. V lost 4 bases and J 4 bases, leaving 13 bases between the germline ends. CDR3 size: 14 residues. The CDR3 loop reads CASSLKDSFYGYTF. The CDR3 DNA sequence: TGTGCCAGCAGCCTCAAAGACAGCTTCTATGGCTACACCTTC. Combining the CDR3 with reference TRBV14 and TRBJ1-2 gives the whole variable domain EAGVTQFPSHSVIEKGQTVTLRCDPISGHDNLYWYRRVMGKEIKFLLHFVKESKQDESGMPNNRFLAERTGGTYSTLKVQPAELEDSGVYFCASSLKDSFYGYTFGSGTRLTVV.

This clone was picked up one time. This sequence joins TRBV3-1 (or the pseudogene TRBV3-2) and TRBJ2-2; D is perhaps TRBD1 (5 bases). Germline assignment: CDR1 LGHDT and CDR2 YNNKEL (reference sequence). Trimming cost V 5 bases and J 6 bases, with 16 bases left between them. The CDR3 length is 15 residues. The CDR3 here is CASSDENSRAGELFF. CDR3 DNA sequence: TGTGCCAGCAGCGATGAGAACAGCAGGGCCGGGGAGCTGTTTTTT.